This T cell receptor (beta chain) was sequenced during a study of CD8+ T cells in alopecia areata. As for the study in general: At a dose of 5 to 10 mg twice daily, oral tofacitinib was given to treated patients. The protocol delivered tofacitinib for 6 to 18 months, then withdrew it for 6 months. Scoring treated patients' severity relied on the percentage of scalp area affected.

Germline CDR1 and CDR2: SQVTM and ANQGSEA. The CDR3 sequence is 14 residues long. The V and J ends lost 7 bases and 0 bases, in that order; junction bases with no gene match: 9. Treatment of the sample: oral pan-JAK inhibitor, 5-10 mg twice daily. Extracted RNA was reverse transcribed, and the resulting cDNA served as sequencing template. Using immunoSEQ multiplex PCR, the repertoire was profiled, and TCRdb retains in-frame clones only, with some absent. This repertoire shows some 180,000 clones, about 53% found once; its top ten account for 10% to 11%. General study points: Normal skin contains resident alphabeta T cells, and these are also sequenced in scalp samples.

This clone was observed a handful of times. Its antigen is undetermined. The chain couples TRBV29-1 to TRBJ2-7, with 7 bases identical to TRBD1. The sequence came from a human donor with alopecia areata. The sample consisted of CD8+ T cells sorted from blood, taken at week 24, from a patient treated with tofacitinib. The CDR3 region is CSASEQGPSYEQYF. For the CDR3, the DNA is TGCAGCGCCAGTGAACAGGGGCCCTCCTACGAGCAGTACTTC.